Listed below are T cell receptor beta chains from one sample, sequenced in a study of cytomegalovirus exposure and HLA in healthy donors. The repertoire was sequenced with immunoSEQ multiplex PCR; TCRdb's copy has only in-frame clones and lacks some. Here the sample spans approximately 170,000 clones, approximately 71% being singletons. The sequenced material came from PBMCs. These TCRs come from a woman between 18 and 29 years old in good health and CMV-seropositive. CDR3s include the opening cysteine and the closing phenylalanine or tryptophan. D genes are given only for firm matches. Size is stated for part of the rows, as once, few or many counts, or as a class when the clone is expanded.

D | J | size | V | DNA | CDR3
. | TRBJ1-4 | few | TRBV5-1 | TGCGCCAGCAGCTTCTCAACTAATGAAAAACTGTTTTTT | CASSFSTNEKLFF
. | TRBJ2-3 | . | TRBV7-2 | TGTGCCAGCAGCTCGCGCCAATTAGTAGTCTATACAGATACGCAGTATTTT | CASSSRQLVVYTDTQYF
. | TRBJ2-7 | . | TRBV5-4 | TGTGCCAGCAGCCGACCAGGTTCCTACGAGCAGTACTTC | CASSRPGSYEQYF
TRBD1 | TRBJ2-2 | . | TRBV5-6 | TGTGCCAGCAGCTTGAGAGTGGACAGGGTGAACACCGGGGAGCTGTTTTTT | CASSLRVDRVNTGELFF
. | TRBJ1-6 | few | TRBV9 | TGTGCCAGCAGTAAACAGAGCTATAATTCACCCCTCCACTTT | CASSKQSYNSPLHF
. | TRBJ1-2 | . | TRBV27 | TGTGCCAGCAAGGAGGTCGGGACTAACTATGGCTACACCTTC | CASKEVGTNYGYTF
TRBD1 | TRBJ1-3 | . | TRBV2 | TGTGCCAGCAGGGCGACAGGGTCTGGAAACACCATATATTTT | CASRATGSGNTIYF
TRBD2 | TRBJ2-3 | . | TRBV4-3 | TGCGCCAGCAGCCAAGGACTGGGGGGGGTTGGGACAGATACGCAGTATTTT | CASSQGLGGVGTDTQYF
TRBD2 | TRBJ2-7 | . | TRBV19 | TGTGCCAGTAGTATCGCTAGCGGGGGGCCTGGATACGAGCAGTACTTC | CASSIASGGPGYEQYF
. | TRBJ2-1 | . | TRBV6-5 | TGTGCCAGCAGTTATACAGAGAATGAGCAGTTCTTC | CASSYTENEQFF
. | TRBJ1-3 | . | TRBV2 | TGTGCCAGCAGTGTGGCCCCGAGGGGGAACACCATATATTTT | CASSVAPRGNTIYF
TRBD2 | TRBJ2-2 | . | TRBV29-1 | TGCAGCGTTGAGGGCGGGGGGGGCGGCGGGGAGCTGTTTTTT | CSVEGGGGGGELFF
. | TRBJ2-7 | . | TRBV6-1 | TGTGCCAGCAGGGCAGGGATCTCCTACGAGCAGTACTTC | CASRAGISYEQYF
. | TRBJ1-1 | . | TRBV18 | TGTGCCAGCTCACCAAAAAGGGTCCGGCAGGGGCCTTTGAACACTGAAGCTTTCTTT | CASSPKRVRQGPLNTEAFF
TRBD1 | TRBJ1-5 | few | TRBV28 | TGTGCCAGCAGTCCTCACAGGGGGACGTATAGCAATCAGCCCCAGCATTTT | CASSPHRGTYSNQPQHF
. | TRBJ1-2 | once | TRBV6-1 | TGTGCCAGCAGTGAACTAGCTGGCTACACCTTC | CASSELAGYTF
TRBD2 | TRBJ2-5 | . | TRBV11-2 | TGTGCCAGCAGCTTAGTTAGCGGGAGACGGGGAGAGACCCAGTACTTC | CASSLVSGRRGETQYF
TRBD2 | TRBJ2-3 | . | TRBV5-1 | TGCGCCAGCAGCTCGGGACTAGCGGGGATAAACACAGATACGCAGTATTTT | CASSSGLAGINTDTQYF